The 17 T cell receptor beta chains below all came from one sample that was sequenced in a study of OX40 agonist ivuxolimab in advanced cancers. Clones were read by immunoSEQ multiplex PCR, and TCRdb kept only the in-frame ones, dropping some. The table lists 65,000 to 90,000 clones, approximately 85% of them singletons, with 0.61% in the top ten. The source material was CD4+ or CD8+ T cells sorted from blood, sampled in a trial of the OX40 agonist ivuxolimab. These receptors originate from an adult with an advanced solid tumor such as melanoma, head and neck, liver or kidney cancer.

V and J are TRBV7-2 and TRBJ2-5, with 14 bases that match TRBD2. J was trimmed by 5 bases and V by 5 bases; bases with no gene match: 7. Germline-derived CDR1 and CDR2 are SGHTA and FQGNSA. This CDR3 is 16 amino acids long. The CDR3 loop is CASSTRLAGGRETQYF. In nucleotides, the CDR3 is TGTGCCAGCAGCACCCGACTAGCGGGGGGGAGGGAGACCCAGTACTTC.

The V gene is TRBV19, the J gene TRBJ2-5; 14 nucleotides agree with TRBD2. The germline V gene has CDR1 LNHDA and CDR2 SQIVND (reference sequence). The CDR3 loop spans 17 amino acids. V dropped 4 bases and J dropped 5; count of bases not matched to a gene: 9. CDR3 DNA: TGTGCCAGTAGTAAAAGACTAGCGGGGGGGCCCGAGGAGACCCAGTACTTC. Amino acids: CASSKRLAGGPEETQYF. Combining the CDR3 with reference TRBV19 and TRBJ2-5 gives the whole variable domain DGGITQSPKYLFRKEGQNVTLSCEQNLNHDAMYWYRQDPGQGLRLIYYSQIVNDFQKGDIAEGYSVSREKKESFPLTVTSAQKNPTAFYLCASSKRLAGGPEETQYFGPGTRLLVL.

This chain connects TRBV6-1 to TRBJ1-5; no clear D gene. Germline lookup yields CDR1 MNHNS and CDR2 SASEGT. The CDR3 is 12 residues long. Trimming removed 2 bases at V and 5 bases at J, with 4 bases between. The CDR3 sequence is CASSERDQPQHF. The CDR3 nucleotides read TGTGCCAGCAGTGAACGGGATCAGCCCCAGCATTTT.

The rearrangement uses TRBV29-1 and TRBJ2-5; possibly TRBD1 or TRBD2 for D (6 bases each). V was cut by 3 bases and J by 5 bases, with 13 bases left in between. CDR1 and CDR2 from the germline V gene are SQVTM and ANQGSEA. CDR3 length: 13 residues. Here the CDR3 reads CSVDVRGAETQYF. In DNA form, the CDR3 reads TGCAGCGTTGATGTGAGGGGGGCCGAGACCCAGTACTTC.

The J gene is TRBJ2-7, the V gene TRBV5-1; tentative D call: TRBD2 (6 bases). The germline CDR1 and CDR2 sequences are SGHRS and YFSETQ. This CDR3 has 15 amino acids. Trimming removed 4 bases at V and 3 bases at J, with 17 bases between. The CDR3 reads CASSQRFWGDYEQYF. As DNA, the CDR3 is TGCGCCAGCAGCCAGAGATTTTGGGGGGACTACGAGCAGTACTTC.

CDR3 region: CASSETEYSNQPQHF. CDR3 in DNA: TGTGCCAGCAGTGAGACAGAATATAGCAATCAGCCCCAGCATTTT. The chain has TRBV6-1 and TRBJ1-5; TRBD1 is a possible D gene (5 bases). This CDR3 has 15 residues. Germline CDR1 reads MNHNS; CDR2 reads SASEGT. Between the trimmed V and J ends, which lost 3 bases and 0 bases, there was a span of 9 bases.

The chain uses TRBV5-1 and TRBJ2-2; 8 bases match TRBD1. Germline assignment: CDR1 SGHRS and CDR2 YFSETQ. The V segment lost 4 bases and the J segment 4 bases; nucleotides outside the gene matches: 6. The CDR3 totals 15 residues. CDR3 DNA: TGCGCCAGCAGCGCGACAGGACAGGGCACCGGGGAGCTGTTTTTT. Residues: CASSATGQGTGELFF.

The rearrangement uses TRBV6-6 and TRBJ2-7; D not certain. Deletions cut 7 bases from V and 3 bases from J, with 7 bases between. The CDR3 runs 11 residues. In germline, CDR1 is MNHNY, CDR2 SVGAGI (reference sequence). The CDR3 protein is CASTDGYEQYF. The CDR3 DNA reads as TGTGCCAGCACTGATGGCTACGAGCAGTACTTC.

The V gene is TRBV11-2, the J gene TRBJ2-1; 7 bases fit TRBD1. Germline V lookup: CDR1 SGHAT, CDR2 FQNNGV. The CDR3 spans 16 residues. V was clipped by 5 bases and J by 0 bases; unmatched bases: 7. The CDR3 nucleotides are TGTGCCAGCAGCCCCAGGGGGTCCCTCTCCTACAATGAGCAGTTCTTC. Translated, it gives CASSPRGSLSYNEQFF.

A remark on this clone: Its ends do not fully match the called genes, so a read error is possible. CDR3 in amino acids: CASYGTSGGTRRPF. The CDR3 DNA follows: TGTGCCAGCTACGGGACTAGCGGGGGGACGAGGAGGCCTTTC. The chain recombines TRBV2 with TRBJ2-7, with 15 bases matching TRBD2. Germline CDR1 SNHLY, CDR2 FYNNEI. This CDR3 has 14 amino acids.

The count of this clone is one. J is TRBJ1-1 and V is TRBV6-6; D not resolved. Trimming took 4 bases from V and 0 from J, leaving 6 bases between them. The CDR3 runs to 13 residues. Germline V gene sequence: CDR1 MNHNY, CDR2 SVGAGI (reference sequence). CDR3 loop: CASSSPLNTEAFF. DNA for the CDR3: TGTGCCAGCAGTTCCCCCCTGAACACTGAAGCTTTCTTT.

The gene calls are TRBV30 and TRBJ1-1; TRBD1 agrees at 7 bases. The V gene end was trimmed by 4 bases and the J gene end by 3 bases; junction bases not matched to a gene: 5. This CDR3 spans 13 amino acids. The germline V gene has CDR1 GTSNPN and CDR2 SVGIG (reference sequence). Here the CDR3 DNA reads TGTGCCTGGAACCGACAGGGCGACACTGAAGCTTTCTTT. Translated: CAWNRQGDTEAFF.

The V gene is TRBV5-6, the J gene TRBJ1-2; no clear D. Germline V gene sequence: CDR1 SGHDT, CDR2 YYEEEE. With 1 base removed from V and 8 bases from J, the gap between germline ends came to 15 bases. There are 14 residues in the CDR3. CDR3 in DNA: TGTGCCAGCAGCTTGATTGGGAGGGCCCGGGGCTACACCTTC. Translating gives CASSLIGRARGYTF. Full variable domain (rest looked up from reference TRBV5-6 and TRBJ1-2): DAGVTQSPTHLIKTRGQQVTLRCSPKSGHDTVSWYQQALGQGPQFIFQYYEEEERQRGNFPDRFSGHQFPNYSSELNVNALLLGDSALYLCASSLIGRARGYTFGSGTRLTVV.

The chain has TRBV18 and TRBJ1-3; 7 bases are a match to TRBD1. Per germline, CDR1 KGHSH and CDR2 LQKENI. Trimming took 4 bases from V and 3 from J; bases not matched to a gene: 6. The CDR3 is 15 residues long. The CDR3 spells CASSQTGRGGNTIYF. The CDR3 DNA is TGTGCCAGCTCACAGACAGGGAGAGGTGGAAACACCATATATTTT.

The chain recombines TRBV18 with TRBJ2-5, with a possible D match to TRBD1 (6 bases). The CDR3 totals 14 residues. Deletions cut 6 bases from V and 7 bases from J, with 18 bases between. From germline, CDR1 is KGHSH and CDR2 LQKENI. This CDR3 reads CASSEQGISGTQYF. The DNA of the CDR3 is TGTGCCAGCTCCGAGCAGGGGATCTCGGGGACCCAGTACTTC.

The CDR3 protein is CASSYARGDTEAFF. The DNA for the CDR3 is TGTGCCAGCAGTTACGCCCGGGGGGACACTGAAGCTTTCTTT. J is TRBJ1-1 and V is TRBV6-5; D might be TRBD1 (5 bases). Trimming took off 2 bases at V and 3 bases at J, with 10 bases between the two ends. Germline V gives CDR1 MNHEY, CDR2 SVGAGI. The CDR3 loop spans 14 amino acids.

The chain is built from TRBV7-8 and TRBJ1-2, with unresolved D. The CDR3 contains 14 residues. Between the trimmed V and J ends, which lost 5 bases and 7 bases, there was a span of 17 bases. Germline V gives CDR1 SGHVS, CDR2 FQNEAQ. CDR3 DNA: TGTGCCAGCAGCGCTAGTGACCTGCGTAGTGGCTACACCTTC. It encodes CASSASDLRSGYTF.